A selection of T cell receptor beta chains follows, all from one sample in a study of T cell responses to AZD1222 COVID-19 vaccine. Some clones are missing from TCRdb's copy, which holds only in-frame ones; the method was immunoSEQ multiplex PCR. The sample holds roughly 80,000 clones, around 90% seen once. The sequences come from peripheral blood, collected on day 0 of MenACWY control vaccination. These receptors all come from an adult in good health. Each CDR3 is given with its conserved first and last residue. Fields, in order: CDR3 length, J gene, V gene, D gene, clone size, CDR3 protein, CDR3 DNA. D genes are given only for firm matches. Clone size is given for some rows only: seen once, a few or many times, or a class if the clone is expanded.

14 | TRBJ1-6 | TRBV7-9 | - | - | CASSLGGDNSPLHF | TGTGCCAGCAGCTTAGGGGGGGATAATTCACCCCTCCACTTT
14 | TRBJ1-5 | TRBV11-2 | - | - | CASSLGSSNQPQHF | TGTGCCAGCAGCTTAGGTAGTAGCAATCAGCCCCAGCATTTT
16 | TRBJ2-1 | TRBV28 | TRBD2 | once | CASKVLGTSGPNEQFF | TGTGCCAGCAAAGTTCTCGGGACTAGCGGTCCGAATGAGCAGTTCTTC
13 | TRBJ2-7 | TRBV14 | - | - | CASSPWTDYEQYF | TGTGCCAGCAGCCCCTGGACAGACTACGAGCAGTACTTC
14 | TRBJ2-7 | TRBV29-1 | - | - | CSVGSQAGAYEQYF | TGCAGCGTTGGATCCCAGGCTGGGGCCTACGAGCAGTACTTC
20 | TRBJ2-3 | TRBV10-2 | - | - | CASKNPLVAGKLVGTDTQYF | TGCGCCAGCAAGAACCCTCTCGTTGCGGGGAAGCTGGTTGGAACAGATACGCAGTATTTT
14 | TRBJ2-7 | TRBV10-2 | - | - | CASSEYLSFWEQYF | TGCGCCAGCAGTGAGTATCTGTCCTTCTGGGAGCAGTACTTC
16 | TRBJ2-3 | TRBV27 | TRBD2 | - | CASSPIREGGYDTQYF | TGTGCCAGCAGTCCGATCAGGGAGGGTGGATACGATACGCAGTATTTT
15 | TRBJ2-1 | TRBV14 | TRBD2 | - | CASSQVILAGGEQFF | TGTGCCAGCAGCCAAGTTATCCTAGCGGGAGGAGAGCAGTTCTTC
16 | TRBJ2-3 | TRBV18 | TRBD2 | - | CASSPLPGLAGGTQYF | TGTGCCAGCTCACCGTTGCCGGGACTAGCGGGAGGTACGCAGTATTTT
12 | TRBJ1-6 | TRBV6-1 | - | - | CASRGQGSPLHF | TGTGCCAGCAGGGGGCAAGGCTCACCCCTCCACTTT
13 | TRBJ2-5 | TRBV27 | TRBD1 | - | CASSHRGQETQYF | TGTGCCAGCAGTCACAGGGGGCAAGAGACCCAGTACTTC
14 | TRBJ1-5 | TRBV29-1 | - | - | CSVAFAGSNQPQHF | TGCAGCGTTGCATTCGCGGGTAGCAATCAGCCCCAGCATTTT
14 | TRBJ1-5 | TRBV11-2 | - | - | CASSTGYSNQPQHF | TGTGCCAGCAGCACCGGGTATAGCAATCAGCCCCAGCATTTT
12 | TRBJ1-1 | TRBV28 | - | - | CASTPMRAEAFF | TGTGCCAGCACTCCTATGAGGGCTGAAGCTTTCTTT
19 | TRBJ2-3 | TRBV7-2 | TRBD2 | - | CASSLGGVSGRGGTDTQYF | TGTGCCAGCAGCTTAGGAGGGGTTAGCGGGAGAGGGGGAACAGATACGCAGTATTTT
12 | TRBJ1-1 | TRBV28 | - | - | CASSSLSREAFF | TGTGCCAGCAGTTCTCTCTCCCGAGAAGCTTTCTTT
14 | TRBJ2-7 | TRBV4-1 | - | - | CASSQESVVDEQYF | TGCGCCAGCAGCCAAGAATCGGTAGTGGACGAGCAGTACTTC
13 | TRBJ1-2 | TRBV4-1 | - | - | CASSQDGGDGYTF | TGCGCCAGCAGCCAAGATGGGGGGGATGGCTACACCTTC
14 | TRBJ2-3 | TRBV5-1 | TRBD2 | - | CASSSGLDLDTQYF | TGCGCCAGCAGCTCGGGACTAGACCTAGATACGCAGTATTTT
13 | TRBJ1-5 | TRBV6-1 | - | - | CASSEARNQPQHF | TGTGCCAGCAGTGAAGCTAGGAATCAGCCCCAGCATTTT
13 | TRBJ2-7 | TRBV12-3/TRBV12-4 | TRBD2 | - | CASSSSRGYEQYF | TGTGCCAGCAGCTCGTCGCGGGGGTACGAGCAGTACTTC
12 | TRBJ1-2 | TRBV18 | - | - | CASSEDNYGYTF | TGTGCCAGCTCAGAGGATAACTATGGCTACACCTTC
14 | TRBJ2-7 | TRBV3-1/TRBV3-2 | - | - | CASSQGLDRYEQYF | TGTGCCAGCAGCCAAGGATTAGATCGCTACGAGCAGTACTTC
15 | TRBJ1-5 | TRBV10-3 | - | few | CATDPAPIQGQPQHF | TGTGCCACCGACCCGGCCCCGATTCAGGGACAGCCCCAGCATTTT
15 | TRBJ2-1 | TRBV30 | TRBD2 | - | CAWKEPSGRIREQFF | TGTGCCTGGAAGGAGCCTAGCGGGAGAATCAGGGAGCAGTTCTTC
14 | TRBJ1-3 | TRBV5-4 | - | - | CASSQTDSGNTIYF | TGTGCCAGCAGCCAGACCGACTCTGGAAACACCATATATTTT
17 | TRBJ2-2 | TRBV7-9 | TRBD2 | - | CASSSPGTSGPTGELFF | TGTGCCAGCAGCTCACCCGGGACTAGCGGTCCCACCGGGGAGCTGTTTTTT
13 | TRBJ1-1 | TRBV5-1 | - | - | CASSLEQGIEAFF | TGCGCCAGCAGCTTGGAGCAGGGTATTGAAGCTTTCTTT
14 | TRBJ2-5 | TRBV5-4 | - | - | CASSSGGPGETQYF | TGTGCCAGCAGCTCCGGAGGGCCCGGGGAGACCCAGTACTTC
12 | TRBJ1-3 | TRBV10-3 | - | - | CAITGSGNTIYF | TGTGCCATCACGGGGTCCGGAAACACCATATATTTT
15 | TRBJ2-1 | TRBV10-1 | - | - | CASSESPMRYNEQFF | TGCGCCAGCAGTGAGTCCCCCATGCGTTACAATGAGCAGTTCTTC
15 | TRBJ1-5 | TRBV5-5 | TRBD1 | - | CASSSGGTGNQPQHF | TGTGCCAGCAGCTCGGGAGGGACAGGGAATCAGCCCCAGCATTTT
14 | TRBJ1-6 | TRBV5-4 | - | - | CASSSRLQNSPLHF | TGTGCCAGCAGCTCCAGGTTACAGAATTCACCCCTCCACTTT
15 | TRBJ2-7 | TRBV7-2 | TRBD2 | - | CASSSRDAGGEEQYF | TGTGCCAGCAGCTCCCGGGACGCGGGAGGGGAGGAGCAGTACTTC
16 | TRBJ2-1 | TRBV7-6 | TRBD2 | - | CASSRTPGLAVNEQFF | TGTGCCAGCAGCCGCACCCCGGGACTAGCGGTTAATGAGCAGTTCTTC
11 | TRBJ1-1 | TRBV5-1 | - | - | CASSLGTEAFF | TGCGCCAGCAGCTTGGGGACTGAAGCTTTCTTT
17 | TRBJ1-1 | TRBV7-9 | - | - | CASSLVESGVMNTEAFF | TGTGCCAGCAGCTTGGTTGAATCCGGGGTCATGAACACTGAAGCTTTCTTT
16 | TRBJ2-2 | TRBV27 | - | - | CASSGAGHPPRGELFF | TGTGCCAGCAGTGGTGCGGGGCATCCGCCGAGGGGGGAGCTGTTTTTT
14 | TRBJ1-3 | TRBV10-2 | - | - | CASSEQGSGNTIYF | TGCGCCAGCAGTGAGCAAGGATCAGGAAACACCATATATTTT
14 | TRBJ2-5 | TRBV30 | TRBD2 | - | CAWWGGFSGETQYF | TGTGCCTGGTGGGGGGGGTTCTCTGGGGAGACCCAGTACTTC
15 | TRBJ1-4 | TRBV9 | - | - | CASSRRDAYNEKLFF | TGTGCCAGCAGCAGACGGGACGCCTACAATGAAAAACTGTTTTTT
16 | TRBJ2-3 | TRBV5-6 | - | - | CASSLYKGYSTDTQYF | TGTGCCAGCAGCTTGTACAAGGGGTATAGCACAGATACGCAGTATTTT
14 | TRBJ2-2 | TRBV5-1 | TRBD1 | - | CASSSEGATGELFF | TGCGCCAGCAGCTCCGAGGGGGCGACCGGGGAGCTGTTTTTT
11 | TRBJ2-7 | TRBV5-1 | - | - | CASREGGEQYF | TGCGCCAGCAGGGAGGGGGGCGAGCAGTACTTC
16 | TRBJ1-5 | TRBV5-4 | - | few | CASSWVRDEGNQPQHF | TGTGCCAGCAGCTGGGTACGGGACGAGGGCAATCAGCCCCAGCATTTT
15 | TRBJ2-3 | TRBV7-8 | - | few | CASSSLQGPTDTQYF | TGTGCCAGCAGCTCCTTACAGGGCCCCACAGATACGCAGTATTTT
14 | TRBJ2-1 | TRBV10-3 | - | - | CAISEPEQGNEQFF | TGTGCCATCAGTGAGCCTGAACAGGGCAATGAGCAGTTCTTC
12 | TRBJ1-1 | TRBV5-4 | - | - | CASSLIGFEAFF | TGTGCCAGCAGCTTGATAGGTTTTGAAGCTTTCTTT
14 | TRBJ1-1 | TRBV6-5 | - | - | CASSYSIQGDAAFF | TGTGCCAGCAGTTACTCAATACAGGGTGATGCGGCTTTCTTT
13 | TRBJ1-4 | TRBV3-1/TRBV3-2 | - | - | CASSATEREKLFF | TGTGCCAGCAGCGCGACCGAGAGGGAAAAACTGTTTTTT
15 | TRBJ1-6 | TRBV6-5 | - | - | CASSYRTDYNSPLHF | TGTGCCAGCAGTTACAGGACGGACTATAATTCACCCCTCCACTTT
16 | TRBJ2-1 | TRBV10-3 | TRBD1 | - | CAISESRTGALNEQFF | TGTGCCATCAGTGAGTCGAGAACAGGGGCTCTCAATGAGCAGTTCTTC
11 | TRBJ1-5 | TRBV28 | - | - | CASSPNQPQHF | TGTGCCAGCAGTCCCAATCAGCCCCAGCATTTT
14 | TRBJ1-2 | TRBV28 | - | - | CASSFIRGINGYTF | TGTGCCAGCAGTTTCATCCGGGGGATTAATGGCTACACCTTC